The text below deals with one T cell receptor beta chain. Its cognate antigen has yet to be identified. One base away there is no much larger clone; base qualities are not given. TCRbeta CDR3 regions were amplified from genomic DNA using the immunoSEQ Assay, a bias-controlled multiplex PCR. As for how the authors treated the data: The number of nucleated cells in each sample was estimated by amplification of reference gene primers within the assay. To quantify the absolute abundance of each unique TCRbeta CDR3 rearrangement, sequence reads were collapsed and filtered. For each sample, productive Simpson clonality was calculated as the square root of Simpson's diversity index over productive rearrangements. Entries here come from immuneACCESS through TCRdb and include only in-frame sequences with V and J called. Some clones fail to appear in such tables; in the studies checked, an unresolved V gene covers under half of the shortfall, and the cause of the remainder is unknown. The DNA was the basis for D and trimming; V, J and clone size are from that table. The sample yields around 270,000 clones; roughly 84% were counted once. The ten biggest clones cover 1.5% to 1.9% of the sample.

The CDR3, from cysteine to phenylalanine, totals 16 residues. Of the read, only the CDR3 DNA is kept; its 48 bases are in frame from base 1. V trim: 6 bases; J trim: 7 bases; unmatched bases: 12. The germline V gene specifies MDHEN as CDR1 and SYDVKM as CDR2. The entry originates in a study of blood T cell repertoires in COVID-19 (dated by TCRdb to about 2020). Looking at the study overall: Samples covering the acute and convalescent phases of COVID-19 were provided by collaborators in the United States, Italy and Spain. The samples were drawn from two sources: the first 160 participants of the ongoing ImmuneRACE study, and 1,000 to 1,500 subjects contributed by 6 global collaborators. The dataset comprised deeply sampled blood TCRbeta repertoires from subjects exposed to, actively infected with, or recovered from COVID-19. Where available, HLA class I and class II types were taken from metadata supplied by the sample provider and were not determined by assay-based typing. The material from the prospective study consisted of cDNA or gDNA derived from T cells, B-cell-depleted T cells, or PBMCs. A de-identified subject ID, COVID-19 status, age in years and sex were almost always included in the sample metadata. The repertoires were released in a freely available public database intended as a resource for research on the immune response to SARS-CoV-2.

What the study reported, not specific to this receptor: Clinical and demographic metadata were provided uncurated, with the amount varying by source and participant.

Samples from volunteer blood donors who had recovered from COVID-19 were contributed by a second Seattle source. Collaborating institutions collected whole blood in K2EDTA tubes following their own protocols. For TCRbeta analysis, collaborators shipped samples in one of three forms: frozen whole blood, isolated PBMCs, or DNA extracted from either of those sample types. The TCR originated in a woman in her thirties or forties who had recovered from COVID-19. Sample: peripheral blood. Here the chain combines TRBV28 and TRBJ1-6; 7 middle bases align to TRBD1. The nucleotide sequence reads TGTGCCAGCAGATCATCTCCGGGACAGCCAAATTCACCCCTCCACTTT. The resulting protein is CASRSSPGQPNSPLHF. The reference TRBV28 and TRBJ1-6 proteins fill in what lies around the CDR3, so the full variable domain reads DVKVTQSSRYLVKRTGEKVFLECVQDMDHENMFWYRQDPGLGLRLIYFSYDVKMKEKGDIPEGYSVSREKKERFSLILESASTNQTSMYLCASRSSPGQPNSPLHFGNGTRLTVT.